This T cell receptor (beta chain) came from a study of T cell responses to AZD1222 COVID-19 vaccine. Using immunoSEQ multiplex PCR, the repertoire was profiled, and TCRdb retains in-frame clones only, with some absent. The sample lists tens of thousands of clones, about four fifths occurring once. CDR3 length: 14 amino acids. Trimming pared 2 bases from V and 2 bases from J, leaving 7 bases between. The germline gives CDR1 MNHEY, CDR2 SVGEGT. V is TRBV6-2 or TRBV6-3 and J is TRBJ2-1, with D perhaps assigned TRBD1 or TRBD2 (5 bases each). The receptor was derived from an adult who received the AZD1222 COVID-19 vaccine. The sample consisted of peripheral blood, taken 28 days after the second AZD1222 dose. CDR3 sequence (DNA): TGTGCCAGCAGTTACCCGGGGCCCTACAATGAGCAGTTCTTC. It is translated as CASSYPGPYNEQFF.